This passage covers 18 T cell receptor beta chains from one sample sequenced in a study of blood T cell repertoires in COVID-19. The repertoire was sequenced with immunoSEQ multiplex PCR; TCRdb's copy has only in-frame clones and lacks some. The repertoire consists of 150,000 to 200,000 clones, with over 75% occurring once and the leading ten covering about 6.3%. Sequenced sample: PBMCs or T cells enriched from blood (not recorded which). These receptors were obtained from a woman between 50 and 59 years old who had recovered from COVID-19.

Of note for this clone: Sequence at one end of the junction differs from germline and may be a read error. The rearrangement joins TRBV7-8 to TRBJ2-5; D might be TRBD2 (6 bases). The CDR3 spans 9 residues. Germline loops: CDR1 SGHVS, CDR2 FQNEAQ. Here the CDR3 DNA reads TGTGCCAGCAGCTTAGGGGGGGACTTC. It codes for CASSLGGDF.

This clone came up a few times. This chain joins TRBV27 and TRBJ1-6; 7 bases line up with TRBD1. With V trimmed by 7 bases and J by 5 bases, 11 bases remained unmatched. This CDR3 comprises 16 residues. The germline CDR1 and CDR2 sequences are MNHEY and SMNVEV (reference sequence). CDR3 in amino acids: CASKYRWGQHNSPLHF. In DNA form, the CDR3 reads TGTGCCAGCAAATATAGGTGGGGACAGCATAATTCACCCCTCCACTTT.

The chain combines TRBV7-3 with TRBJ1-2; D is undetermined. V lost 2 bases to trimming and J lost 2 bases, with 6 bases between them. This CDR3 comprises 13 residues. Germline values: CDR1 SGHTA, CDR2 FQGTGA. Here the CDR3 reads CASSLGQNYGYTF. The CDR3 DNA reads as TGTGCCAGCAGCTTAGGGCAGAACTATGGCTACACCTTC.

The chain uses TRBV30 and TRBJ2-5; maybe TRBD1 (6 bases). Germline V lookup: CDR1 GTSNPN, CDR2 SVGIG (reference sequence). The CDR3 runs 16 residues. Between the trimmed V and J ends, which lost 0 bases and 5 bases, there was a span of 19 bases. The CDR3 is CAWSVQGGVTAETQYF. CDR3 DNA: TGTGCCTGGAGTGTACAAGGGGGTGTAACCGCCGAGACCCAGTACTTC.

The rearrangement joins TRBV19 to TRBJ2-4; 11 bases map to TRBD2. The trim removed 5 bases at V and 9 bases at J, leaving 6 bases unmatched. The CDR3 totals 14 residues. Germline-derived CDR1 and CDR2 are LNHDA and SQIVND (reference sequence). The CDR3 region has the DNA TGTGCCAGTAGTGAGCTAGCGGGGGGTCTCATTCAGTACTTC. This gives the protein CASSELAGGLIQYF.

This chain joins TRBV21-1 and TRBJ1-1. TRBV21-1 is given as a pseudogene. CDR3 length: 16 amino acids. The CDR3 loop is CASIPKGGVGRREAFF. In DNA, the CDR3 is TGTGCCAGCATCCCAAAGGGGGGGGTAGGCCGGAGAGAAGCTTTCTTT.

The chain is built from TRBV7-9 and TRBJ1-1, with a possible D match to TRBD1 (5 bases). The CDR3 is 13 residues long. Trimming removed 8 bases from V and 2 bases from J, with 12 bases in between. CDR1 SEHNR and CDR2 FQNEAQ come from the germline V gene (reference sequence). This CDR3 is CASAGRGNTEAFF. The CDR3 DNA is TGTGCCAGCGCCGGAAGGGGCAACACTGAAGCTTTCTTT.

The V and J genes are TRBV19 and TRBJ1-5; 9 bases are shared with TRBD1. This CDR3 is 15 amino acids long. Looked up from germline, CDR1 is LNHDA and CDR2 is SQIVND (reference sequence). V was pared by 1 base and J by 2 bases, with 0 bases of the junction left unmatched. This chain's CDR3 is CASSIGTGGNQPQHF. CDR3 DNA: TGTGCCAGTAGTATAGGGACAGGGGGCAATCAGCCCCAGCATTTT.

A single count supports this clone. This CDR3 reads CASSYRLAGGLYEQYF. The CDR3 DNA reads as TGTGCCAGCAGTTACCGGCTAGCGGGGGGACTGTACGAGCAGTACTTC. The chain recombines TRBV6-5 with TRBJ2-7, with 11 nucleotides matching TRBD2. Germline V gene data show CDR1 as MNHEY and CDR2 as SVGAGI. There are 16 residues in the CDR3. V was pared by 2 bases and J by 4 bases, with 7 bases of the junction left unmatched.

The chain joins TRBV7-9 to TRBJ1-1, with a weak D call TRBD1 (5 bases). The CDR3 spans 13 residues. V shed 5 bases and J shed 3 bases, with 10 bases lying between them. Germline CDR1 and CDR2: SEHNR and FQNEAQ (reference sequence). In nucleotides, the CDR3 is TGTGCCAGCAGCGTGGGGCCGGACACTGAAGCTTTCTTT. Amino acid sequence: CASSVGPDTEAFF.

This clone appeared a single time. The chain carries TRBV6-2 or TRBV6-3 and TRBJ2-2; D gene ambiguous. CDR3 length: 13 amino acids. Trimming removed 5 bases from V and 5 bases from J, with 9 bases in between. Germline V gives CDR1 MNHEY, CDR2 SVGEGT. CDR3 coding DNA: TGTGCCAGCAGTACTCTCACTACCGGGGAGCTGTTTTTT. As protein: CASSTLTTGELFF.

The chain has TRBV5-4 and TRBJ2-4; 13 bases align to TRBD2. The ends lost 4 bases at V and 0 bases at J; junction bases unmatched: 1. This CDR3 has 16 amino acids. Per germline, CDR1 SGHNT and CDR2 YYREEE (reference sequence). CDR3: CASSRLAGGAKNIQYF. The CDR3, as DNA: TGTGCCAGCAGCCGACTAGCGGGGGGAGCCAAAAACATTCAGTACTTC.

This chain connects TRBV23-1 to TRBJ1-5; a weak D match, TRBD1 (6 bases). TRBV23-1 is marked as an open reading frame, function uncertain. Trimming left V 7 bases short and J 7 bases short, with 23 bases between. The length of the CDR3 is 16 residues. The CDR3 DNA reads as TGCGCCAGCATCCAAAATCAGGGGCTTGCATGCCAGCCCCAGCATTTT. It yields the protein CASIQNQGLACQPQHF.

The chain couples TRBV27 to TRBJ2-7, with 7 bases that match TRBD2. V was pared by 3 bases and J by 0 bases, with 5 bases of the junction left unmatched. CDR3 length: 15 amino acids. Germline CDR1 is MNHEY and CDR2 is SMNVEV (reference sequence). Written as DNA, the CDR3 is TGTGCCAGCAGTTTTTCGGGCGGGAGCTCCTACGAGCAGTACTTC. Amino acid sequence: CASSFSGGSSYEQYF.

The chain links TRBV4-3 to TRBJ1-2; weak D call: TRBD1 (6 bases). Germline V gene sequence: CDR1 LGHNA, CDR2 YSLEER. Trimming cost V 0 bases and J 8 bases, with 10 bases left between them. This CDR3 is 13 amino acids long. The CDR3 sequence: CASSQDGQGGYTF. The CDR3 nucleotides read TGCGCCAGCAGCCAAGATGGGCAGGGGGGCTACACCTTC.

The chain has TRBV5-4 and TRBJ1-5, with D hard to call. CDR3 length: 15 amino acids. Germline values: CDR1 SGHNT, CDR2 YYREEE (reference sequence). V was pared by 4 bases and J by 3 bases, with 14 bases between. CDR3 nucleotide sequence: TGTGCCAGCAGCATGGGAGCGGGGATCAATCAGCCCCAGCATTTT. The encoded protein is CASSMGAGINQPQHF.

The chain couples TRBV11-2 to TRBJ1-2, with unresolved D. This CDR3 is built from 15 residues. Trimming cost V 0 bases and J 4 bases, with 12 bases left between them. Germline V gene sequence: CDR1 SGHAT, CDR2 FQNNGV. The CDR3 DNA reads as TGTGCCAGCAGCTTAGAGGCAGGTCCCTCCTATGGCTACACCTTC. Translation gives CASSLEAGPSYGYTF.

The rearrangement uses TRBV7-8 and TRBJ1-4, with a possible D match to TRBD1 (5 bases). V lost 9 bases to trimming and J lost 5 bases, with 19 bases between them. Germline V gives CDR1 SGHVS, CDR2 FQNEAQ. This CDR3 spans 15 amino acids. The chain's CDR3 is CASGHPARQNEKLFF. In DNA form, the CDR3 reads TGTGCCAGTGGACACCCGGCCCGTCAGAATGAAAAACTGTTTTTT.